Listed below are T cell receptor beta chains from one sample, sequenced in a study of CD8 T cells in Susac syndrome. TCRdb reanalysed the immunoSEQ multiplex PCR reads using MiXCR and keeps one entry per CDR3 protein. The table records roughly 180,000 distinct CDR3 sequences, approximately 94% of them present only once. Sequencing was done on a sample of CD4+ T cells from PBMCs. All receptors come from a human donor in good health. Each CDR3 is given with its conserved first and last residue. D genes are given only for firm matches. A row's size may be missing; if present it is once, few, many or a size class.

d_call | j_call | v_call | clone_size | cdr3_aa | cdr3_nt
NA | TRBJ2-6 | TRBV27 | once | CASSPTWGLIRAGANVLTF | TGTGCCAGCAGTCCAACCTGGGGGCTAATTCGCGCTGGGGCCAACGTCCTGACTTTC
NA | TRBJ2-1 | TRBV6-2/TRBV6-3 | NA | CASSYVAPVGNEQFF | TGTGCCAGCAGTTACGTGGCCCCTGTGGGGAATGAGCAGTTCTTC
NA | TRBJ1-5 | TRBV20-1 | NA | CSIREDSNQPQHF | TGCAGTATCAGGGAGGATAGCAATCAGCCCCAGCATTTT
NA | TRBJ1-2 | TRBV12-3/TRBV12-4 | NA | CASSHPPPSGYTF | TGTGCCAGCAGCCACCCGCCCCCTAGTGGCTACACCTTC
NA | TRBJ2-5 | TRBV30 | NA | CAWSDPAGIQETQYF | TGTGCCTGGAGTGACCCCGCCGGGATCCAAGAGACCCAGTACTTC
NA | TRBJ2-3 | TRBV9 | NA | CASSPSGWRASTDTQYF | TGTGCCAGCAGCCCCTCAGGATGGAGGGCTAGCACAGATACGCAGTATTTT
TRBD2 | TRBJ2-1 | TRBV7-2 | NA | CASRHPGLAGGLPYNEQFF | TGTGCCAGCAGACATCCGGGACTAGCGGGAGGGCTTCCCTACAATGAGCAGTTCTTC
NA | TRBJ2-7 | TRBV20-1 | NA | CSARVIHEQYF | TGCAGTGCTAGAGTTATCCACGAGCAGTACTTC
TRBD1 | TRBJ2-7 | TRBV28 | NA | CASKAGQGVHEQYF | TGTGCCAGTAAGGCGGGACAGGGGGTCCACGAGCAGTACTTC
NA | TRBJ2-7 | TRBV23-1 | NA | CASSQSEVAYEQYF | TGCGCCAGCAGTCAATCGGAGGTAGCGTACGAGCAGTACTTC
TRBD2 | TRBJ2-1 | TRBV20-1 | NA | CSARVPSGRNEQFF | TGCAGTGCTAGAGTCCCTAGCGGGAGGAACGAGCAGTTCTTC
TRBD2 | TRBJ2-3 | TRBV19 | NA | CASSIVGLAGGRTDTQYF | TGTGCCAGTAGTATCGTTGGACTAGCGGGAGGCCGGACAGATACGCAGTATTTT
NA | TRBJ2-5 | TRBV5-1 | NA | CASSLDGYQETQYF | TGCGCCAGCAGCTTGGATGGGTACCAAGAGACCCAGTACTTC
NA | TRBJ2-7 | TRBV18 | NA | CASSPGAGTYEQYF | TGTGCCAGCTCCCCGGGAGCAGGGACCTACGAGCAGTACTTC
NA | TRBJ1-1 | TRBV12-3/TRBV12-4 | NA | CASSLSPTGAFF | TGTGCCAGCAGTTTATCCCCTACGGGAGCTTTCTTT
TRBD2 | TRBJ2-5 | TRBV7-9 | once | CASTPSGSQETQYF | TGTGCCAGCACCCCGAGCGGGAGTCAAGAGACCCAGTACTTC
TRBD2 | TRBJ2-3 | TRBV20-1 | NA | CSAKGASGNTDTQYF | TGCAGTGCCAAAGGCGCTAGCGGGAACACAGATACGCAGTATTTT
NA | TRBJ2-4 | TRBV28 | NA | CASSPLPGALKNIQYF | TGTGCCAGCAGTCCCCTCCCCGGGGCCCTCAAAAACATTCAGTACTTC
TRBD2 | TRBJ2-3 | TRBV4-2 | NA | CASSQVGTSGRDTQYF | TGTGCCAGCAGCCAAGTGGGAACTAGCGGGAGAGATACGCAGTATTTT
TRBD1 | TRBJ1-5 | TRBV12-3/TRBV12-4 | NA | CASTGEYQPQHF | TGTGCCAGTACAGGGGAATATCAGCCCCAGCATTTT
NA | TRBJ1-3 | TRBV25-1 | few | CASSGGNTIYF | TGTGCCAGCAGTGGGGGGAACACCATATATTTT
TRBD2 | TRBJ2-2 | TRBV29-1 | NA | CSVASGSGTGELFF | TGCAGCGTTGCCAGCGGGAGTGGCACCGGGGAGCTGTTTTTT
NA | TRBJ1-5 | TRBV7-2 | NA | CASSSTTGDQPQHF | TGTGCCAGCAGCTCTACGACAGGCGATCAGCCCCAGCATTTT
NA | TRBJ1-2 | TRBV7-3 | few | CASSEYGYTF | TGTGCCAGCAGCGAATATGGCTACACCTTC
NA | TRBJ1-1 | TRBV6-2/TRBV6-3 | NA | CAMNTEAFF | TGTGCCATGAACACTGAAGCTTTCTTT
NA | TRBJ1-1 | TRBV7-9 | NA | CASSSWNTEAFF | TGTGCCAGCAGTTCCTGGAACACTGAAGCTTTCTTT
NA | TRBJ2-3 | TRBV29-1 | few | CSVEARRTDTQYF | TGCAGCGTTGAAGCTCGTCGCACAGATACGCAGTATTTT
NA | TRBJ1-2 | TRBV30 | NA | CAWSVLPGEGYTF | TGTGCCTGGAGTGTACTGCCGGGTGAGGGCTACACCTTC
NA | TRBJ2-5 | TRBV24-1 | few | CATSDSAGLQETQYF | TGTGCCACCAGTGATTCGGCGGGGCTCCAAGAGACCCAGTACTTC
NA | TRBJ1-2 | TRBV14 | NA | CASSQAKSLGMDGYTF | TGTGCCAGCAGCCAAGCCAAAAGCCTGGGTATGGATGGCTACACCTTC
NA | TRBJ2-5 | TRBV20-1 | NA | CSADGAGAETQYF | TGCAGTGCTGATGGGGCAGGGGCCGAGACCCAGTACTTC
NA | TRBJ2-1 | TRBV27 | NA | CASSRDQPSEQFF | TGTGCCAGCAGTAGGGACCAGCCCAGTGAGCAGTTCTTC
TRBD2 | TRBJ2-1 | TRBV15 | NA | CATSSGLAGVGEQFF | TGTGCCACCAGCAGCGGGCTAGCGGGAGTCGGTGAGCAGTTCTTC
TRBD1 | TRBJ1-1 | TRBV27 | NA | CASSLGTGRSEAFF | TGTGCCAGCAGTTTAGGGACAGGGAGATCTGAAGCTTTCTTT
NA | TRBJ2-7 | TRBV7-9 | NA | CASSRTRLTGVSYEQYF | TGTGCCAGCAGCAGGACTCGGTTGACGGGAGTATCCTACGAGCAGTACTTC
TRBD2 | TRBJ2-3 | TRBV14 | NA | CASSQLAGDVYTQYF | TGTGCCAGCAGCCAACTAGCGGGAGACGTATATACGCAGTATTTT